The rows below give T cell receptor beta chains drawn from one sample of a study of cytomegalovirus exposure and HLA in healthy donors. The assay was immunoSEQ multiplex PCR, and TCRdb's table has in-frame clones only and misses some. The sample has approximately 40,000 clones; 86% are singletons. Sequencing was carried out using PBMCs. The receptors originated from a woman in her thirties or forties in good health and CMV-seropositive. Each CDR3 is given with its conserved first and last residue. D genes are given only for firm matches. The size of a clone is reported for some rows only, either as once, few or many, or as a class for expanded clones.

TRBD2,14,TRBJ2-5,-,TRBV7-9,TGTGCCAGCTTCCGGGGGGGGGCCACCAAGACCCAGTACTTC,CASFRGGATKTQYF
-,13,TRBJ2-1,-,TRBV4-1,TGCGCCAGCAGCCAAGATCTGTCCGGTGTATGGTTCTTC,CASSQDLSGVWFF
-,16,TRBJ2-7,-,TRBV21-1,TGTGCCAGCAGCAAATTGGCGGCAGGGGGCGGGTACGAGCAGTACTTC,CASSKLAAGGGYEQYF
-,14,TRBJ1-1,-,TRBV11-2,TGTGCCAGCAGCCCCCAGACACTGAACACTGAAGCTTTCTTT,CASSPQTLNTEAFF
TRBD2,14,TRBJ2-7,-,TRBV9,TGTGCCAGCAGCCCAGGGACTAGCGGGGCCGAGCAGTACTTC,CASSPGTSGAEQYF
TRBD2,16,TRBJ2-7,-,TRBV11-2,TGTGCCAGCAGCTTAGGGACTAGCGGGGGGTTCGGCGAGCAGTACTTC,CASSLGTSGGFGEQYF
-,11,TRBJ1-2,-,TRBV5-6,TGTGCCTCGTACGGGGACTATGGCTACACCTTC,CASYGDYGYTF
TRBD1,15,TRBJ2-7,-,TRBV5-4,TGTGCCAGCAGCATGTCGGGACAGAGCTCCTACGAGCAGTACTTC,CASSMSGQSSYEQYF
TRBD1,14,TRBJ1-4,once,TRBV19,TGTGCCAGTAGACCGGGACAGGGGAACGGCAAACTGTTTTTT,CASRPGQGNGKLFF
-,15,TRBJ2-1,-,TRBV5-8,TGTGCCAGCAGCTTGGGTGACAGAGAGGTTAATGAGCAGTTCTTC,CASSLGDREVNEQFF
-,18,TRBJ1-2,-,TRBV21-1,TGTGCCAGCCTCCTTTTGTTGGGGACAGGGGGCGCGAGCTATGGCTACACCTTC,CASLLLLGTGGASYGYTF
TRBD2,18,TRBJ2-3,-,TRBV7-6,TGTGCCAGCAGCTGGGCGACTAGCGGGGGCCTTAGCACAGATACGCAGTATTTT,CASSWATSGGLSTDTQYF
-,14,TRBJ2-2,-,TRBV9,TGTGCCACCACAGGGGGGGCGGACACCGGGGAGCTGTTTTTT,CATTGGADTGELFF
TRBD2,17,TRBJ2-1,-,TRBV6-4,TGTGCCAGCAGTGACCTCGCCTCTAGCGGGGGGGCCCATGAGCAGTTCTTC,CASSDLASSGGAHEQFF
TRBD2,17,TRBJ2-7,-,TRBV15,TGTGCCACCAGCAGAGCCCGTAGCGGGGTCTACTCCTACGAGCAGTACTTC,CATSRARSGVYSYEQYF
-,12,TRBJ2-3,-,TRBV29-1,TGCAGCGTTGATCCCGGGGGAGATACGCAGTATTTT,CSVDPGGDTQYF
-,21,TRBJ1-6,few,TRBV9,TGTGCCAGCAGCGTAGTTTTGGGGAGGGAGACCCCGAGCTCCTATAATTCACCCCTCCACTTT,CASSVVLGRETPSSYNSPLHF
-,14,TRBJ2-7,medium-sized,TRBV11-2,TGTGCCAGCAGCTTATATGGGGCCTCCTACGAGCAGTACTTC,CASSLYGASYEQYF
TRBD2,16,TRBJ2-3,-,TRBV15,TGTGCCACCAGCAGAGGTTCTAGCGGATTCACAGATACGCAGTATTTT,CATSRGSSGFTDTQYF
TRBD1,14,TRBJ1-5,-,TRBV19,TGTGCCAGTAGTATCGGGACAGGGCATCAGCCCCAGCATTTT,CASSIGTGHQPQHF
-,17,TRBJ1-5,-,TRBV19,TGTGCCACCTCAGGCGGGGGCAAAGATGGGTGGAATCAGCCCCAGCATTTT,CATSGGGKDGWNQPQHF
TRBD2,16,TRBJ2-5,-,TRBV5-1,TGCGCCAGCAGCCCGGGAGGTAGCGGGCGTCGAGAGACCCAGTACTTC,CASSPGGSGRRETQYF
TRBD2,16,TRBJ2-3,-,TRBV9,TGTGCCAGCAGCCTTCGACTAGCGGGGGTGGCGGATACGCAGTATTTT,CASSLRLAGVADTQYF
TRBD2,17,TRBJ2-3,-,TRBV5-1,TGCGCCAGCAGCGCCGCGATAGCGGGGGGGCGGTCAGATACGCAGTATTTT,CASSAAIAGGRSDTQYF
TRBD1,16,TRBJ1-1,few,TRBV10-1,TGCGCCAGCCCTCGGGACAGGGGGACTCTGAACACTGAAGCTTTCTTT,CASPRDRGTLNTEAFF
-,13,TRBJ1-4,-,TRBV27,TGTGCCAGTTCTGGGCCCAGTAATGAAAAACTGTTTTTT,CASSGPSNEKLFF
-,17,TRBJ2-2,-,TRBV15,TGTGCCACCAGCAGAGATTATCGGGGGAGGAACACCGGGGAGCTGTTTTTT,CATSRDYRGRNTGELFF
-,12,TRBJ1-2,-,TRBV7-2,TGTGCCAGCAGCTTAGTCAGGGCGGGCTACACCTTC,CASSLVRAGYTF
-,13,TRBJ2-1,-,TRBV27,TGTGCCAGCAGTTTAGGCGGGTACAATGAGCAGTTCTTC,CASSLGGYNEQFF
TRBD1,13,TRBJ2-3,-,TRBV11-2,TGTGCCAGCAGCTCACTCAGGGGGGATACGCAGTATTTT,CASSSLRGDTQYF
-,13,TRBJ2-5,-,TRBV4-3,TGCGCCAGCAGCCAAGATTTGGAGGAGACCCAGTACTTC,CASSQDLEETQYF
-,18,TRBJ2-2,-,TRBV7-7,TGTGCCAGCAGCTCCGGTTGGGGCGGGGTGACTAGTGCCGGGGAGCTGTTTTTT,CASSSGWGGVTSAGELFF
-,13,TRBJ1-2,-,TRBV28,TGTGCCAGCTACCCACCGGAGGGGTACGGCTACACCTTC,CASYPPEGYGYTF
TRBD1,14,TRBJ1-1,-,TRBV7-3,TGTGCCAGCAGTCAGACAGGGGAAAGAACTGAAGCTTTCTTT,CASSQTGERTEAFF
-,14,TRBJ1-5,few,TRBV7-6,TGTGCCAGCAGCGATACTACAGGGAGTGAGCCCCAGCATTTT,CASSDTTGSEPQHF
-,14,TRBJ1-3,once,TRBV15,TGTGCCACCAGCCATGAGGCCGCTGGAAACACCATATATTTT,CATSHEAAGNTIYF
-,14,TRBJ1-2,-,TRBV5-4,TGTGCCAGCAGCCCATCTCAGGGAAAAGAGGGCTACACCTTC,CASSPSQGKEGYTF
-,12,TRBJ2-5,-,TRBV5-1,TGCGCCAGCAGCGATGGGGCAGAGACCCAGTACTTC,CASSDGAETQYF
-,15,TRBJ2-3,-,TRBV6-4,TGTGCCAGCAGTGACGGGGCGGTCCAGCCAGATACGCAGTATTTT,CASSDGAVQPDTQYF
-,15,TRBJ2-5,-,TRBV7-9,TGTGCCAGCAGCTTTGGACAGCTAGTAGGGGCGGCCCAGTACTTC,CASSFGQLVGAAQYF
TRBD1,14,TRBJ2-5,once,TRBV18,TGTGCCAGCTCTTTAGGACAGGCCCAAGAGACCCAGTACTTC,CASSLGQAQETQYF
-,16,TRBJ2-2,-,TRBV9,TGCGCCAGCAGTGAGTCCGAGACTATTAACACCGGGGAGCTGTTTTTT,CASSESETINTGELFF
-,14,TRBJ1-5,-,TRBV27,TGTGCCAGCAGTTACCAGGGTGAGAGTCAGCCCCAGCATTTT,CASSYQGESQPQHF
-,15,TRBJ1-1,-,TRBV7-9,TGTGCCAGCAGCCCCGTGATTCGAGGGAACACTGAAGCTTTCTTT,CASSPVIRGNTEAFF
TRBD1,13,TRBJ2-7,-,TRBV5-4,TGTGCCAGCAGCTGGTCAGGGGGCTTCGAGCAGTACTTC,CASSWSGGFEQYF
-,15,TRBJ2-5,-,TRBV6-6,TGTGCCAGCAGTTACAGGGGAACGGGTGGAGAGACCCAGTACTTC,CASSYRGTGGETQYF
-,13,TRBJ1-2,-,TRBV5-8,TGTGCCAGCAGCTTCAGGGGAGGGGATGGCTACACCTTC,CASSFRGGDGYTF
-,21,TRBJ2-3,once,TRBV7-8,TGTGCCAGCAGCCCCATCCCGGCGGCCGACCCCTCCAGGCGGGGCACAGATACGCAGTATTTT,CASSPIPAADPSRRGTDTQYF
-,16,TRBJ2-5,-,TRBV7-6,TGTGCCAGCAGCCCCCGGGGGGACAATTCACAAGAGACCCAGTACTTC,CASSPRGDNSQETQYF
-,18,TRBJ2-1,-,TRBV4-3,TGCGCCAGCAGCCAACAAAGAGTTGGCAGGGGCAGCTACAATGAGCAGTTCTTC,CASSQQRVGRGSYNEQFF
TRBD2,21,TRBJ2-1,-,TRBV4-1,TGCGCCAGCAGCCAAGAGCAGGCCGAGACTAGCGGGGGGGCGGGATACAATGAGCAGTTCTTC,CASSQEQAETSGGAGYNEQFF
-,12,TRBJ1-1,once,TRBV19,TGTGCCAGTAGTCCACATAACACTGAAGCTTTCTTT,CASSPHNTEAFF